The 12 T cell receptor beta chains presented below share a single source sample, sequenced in a study of radiation and T cells in renal cell carcinoma. Time point given: blood 2 weeks post-SBRT. The treatment here: 15 Gy SBRT to primary tumor, nephrectomy 4 weeks later. Method: immunoSEQ multiplex PCR; TCRdb's copy keeps in-frame clones and lacks some. Of about 120,000 clones detected, roughly four fifths appear once; the ten largest clones hold 5.8%. Sample: blood, taken from a patient whose treatment included radiotherapy and nephrectomy. The receptor set was obtained from a man in his fifties or sixties with renal cell carcinoma.

For the CDR3, the DNA is TGCGCCAGCAGCTTAATCCCGGGACAGGGTGGCGGGGAGCTGTTTTTT. This encodes CASSLIPGQGGGELFF. The genes are TRBV5-1 and TRBJ2-2, with 9 bases aligning to TRBD1. The CDR3 consists of 16 residues. V gave up 2 bases and J gave up 7 bases; unmatched junction bases: 9. The germline gives CDR1 SGHRS, CDR2 YFSETQ.

The rearrangement uses TRBV27 and TRBJ2-1; D may correspond to TRBD1 or TRBD2 (5 bases each). This CDR3 is 12 amino acids long. The germline V and J ends were trimmed by 1 base and 9 bases, with 7 bases remaining between them. Germline V CDR1 and CDR2: MNHEY, SMNVEV (reference sequence). The CDR3 sequence is CASSLWGREQFF. The CDR3 region has the DNA TGTGCCAGCAGTTTATGGGGACGTGAGCAGTTCTTC.

The gene calls are TRBV7-9 and TRBJ2-1; D is unclear. This CDR3 comprises 11 residues. V shed 9 bases and J shed 0 bases, with 3 bases lying between them. Germline V gene lookup returns CDR1 SEHNR and CDR2 FQNEAQ (reference sequence). CDR3 in DNA: TGTGCCAGTAACTCCTACAATGAGCAGTTCTTC. This gives the protein CASNSYNEQFF.

This chain links TRBV5-1 with TRBJ1-5; TRBD1 matches 7 bases. Germline V gene data show CDR1 as SGHRS and CDR2 as YFSETQ. The CDR3 is 14 residues long. V lost 3 bases to trimming and J lost 2 bases; unmatched junction nucleotides: 2. CDR3 in DNA: TGCGCCAGCAGCTATGGGACAGGCAATCAGCCCCAGCATTTT. Amino acid sequence: CASSYGTGNQPQHF.

The rearrangement links TRBV5-4 to TRBJ1-5, with D uncertain. The CDR3 is made up of 14 amino acids. Trimming shortened V by 0 bases and J by 1 base, and 5 bases separated the two germline ends. Germline V CDR1 and CDR2: SGHNT, YYREEE (reference sequence). The CDR3 DNA is TGTGCCAGCAGCTTGGAAGGGAGCAATCAGCCCCAGCATTTT. It codes for CASSLEGSNQPQHF.

The chain couples TRBV6-4 to TRBJ2-7; no clear D. CDR1 and CDR2 from the germline V gene are MRHNA and SNTAGT. This CDR3 has 12 residues. The germline V and J ends were trimmed by 0 bases and 7 bases, with 7 bases remaining between them. CDR3 sequence (DNA): TGTGCCAGCAGTGACTCTAACCGGGAGCAGTACTTC. Encoded protein: CASSDSNREQYF.

The J gene is TRBJ2-7, the V gene TRBV28; D unresolved. Germline CDR1 MDHEN, CDR2 SYDVKM. This CDR3 is built from 11 residues. With 2 bases removed from V and 13 bases from J, the gap between germline ends came to 12 bases. CDR3 amino acids: CASSLGNRPYF. For the CDR3, the DNA is TGTGCCAGCAGTTTAGGAAACCGACCATACTTC.

This CDR3 is CASRPRGTEAFF. DNA for the CDR3: TGTGCCAGCAGGCCAAGGGGTACTGAAGCTTTCTTT. The chain couples TRBV28 to TRBJ1-1, with D perhaps TRBD1 (5 bases). The V gene's germline CDR1 is MDHEN and CDR2 SYDVKM. The CDR3 sequence is 12 residues long. The V gene lost 6 bases and the J gene lost 5 bases, with 10 bases spanning the gap. Using reference TRBV28 and TRBJ1-1 for the parts outside the CDR3, the full variable domain is DVKVTQSSRYLVKRTGEKVFLECVQDMDHENMFWYRQDPGLGLRLIYFSYDVKMKEKGDIPEGYSVSREKKERFSLILESASTNQTSMYLCASRPRGTEAFFGQGTRLTVV.

The V gene is TRBV28, the J gene TRBJ1-5; 9 bases are shared with TRBD1. The CDR3 is 15 residues long. Germline CDR1 and CDR2: MDHEN and SYDVKM. V trimming: 5 bases; J trimming: 3 bases; junction bases outside the gene matches: 5. CDR3 sequence: CASSPGTGINQPQHF. The CDR3 bases are TGTGCCAGCAGTCCCGGGACAGGGATCAATCAGCCCCAGCATTTT.

CDR3 residues: CASSQDLEYEQYF. CDR3 nucleotide sequence: TGTGCCAGCAGCCAAGATCTAGAATACGAGCAGTACTTC. The chain couples TRBV4-2 to TRBJ2-7; D remains ambiguous. Per the germline V gene, CDR1 is LGHNA and CDR2 is YNFKEQ. The CDR3 loop spans 13 amino acids. V was shortened by 0 bases and J by 4 bases, with 7 bases between the two germline ends.

The chain uses TRBV7-6 and TRBJ2-1, with TRBD1 matching over 8 bases. The J segment lost 9 bases and the V segment lost 2 bases, leaving 6 bases of the junction unmatched. This CDR3 is 14 amino acids long. CDR1 SGHVS and CDR2 FNYEAQ come from the germline V gene. The CDR3 protein is CASSLNGQGLEQFF. The CDR3 bases are TGTGCCAGCAGCTTAAACGGACAGGGTCTTGAGCAGTTCTTC.

The gene calls are TRBV30 and TRBJ2-3; no firm D call. V dropped 2 bases and J dropped 2 bases, with 11 bases sitting between them. The CDR3 has 14 amino acids. Germline CDR1 GTSNPN, CDR2 SVGIG (reference sequence). In DNA form, the CDR3 reads TGTGCCTGGAGTTTGCCGAGATTCACAGATACGCAGTATTTT. It is translated as CAWSLPRFTDTQYF.